The rows below give T cell receptor beta chains drawn from one sample of a study of glioma-infiltrating T cells. TCRdb independently ran MiXCR on the multiplex PCR reads; one entry per CDR3 protein. This repertoire shows about 200,000 distinct CDR3 sequences, approximately 30% found once; its top ten account for around 20%. Sequenced input: glioma tissue, nonneoplastic brain tissue, or PBMCs (not recorded which). The receptors come from a human donor with low-grade glioma or glioblastoma, undergoing nonglioma brain surgery, or in good health (not recorded which). Each CDR3 is given with its conserved first and last residue. Fields, in order: J gene, D gene, V gene, clone size, CDR3 protein, CDR3 DNA. D genes are given only for firm matches. A clone size is listed for some rows: how often the clone was seen (once, few, many), or a class if it is expanded.

j_gene: TRBJ1-5
d_gene: TRBD1
v_gene: TRBV7-2
abundance: many
CDR3aa: CASSRGGQVSNQPQHF
CDR3nt: TGTGCCAGCAGCCGAGGGGGACAGGTCAGCAATCAGCCCCAGCATTTT

j_gene: TRBJ2-1
d_gene: TRBD2
v_gene: TRBV6-1
abundance: NA
CDR3aa: CATRSGTTFVAGQFF
CDR3nt: TGTGCCACCAGATCCGGGACTACGTTCGTAGCTGGGCAGTTCTTC

j_gene: TRBJ2-5
d_gene: TRBD2
v_gene: TRBV4-3
abundance: many
CDR3aa: CASSQDLTSSGGTQYF
CDR3nt: TGCGCCAGCAGCCAAGATCTGACTAGCTCGGGGGGGACCCAGTACTTC

j_gene: TRBJ2-2
d_gene: TRBD2
v_gene: TRBV7-2
abundance: NA
CDR3aa: CASSPEVLAGGVTGELFF
CDR3nt: TGTGCCAGCAGCCCAGAGGTACTAGCGGGAGGGGTCACCGGGGAGCTGTTTTTT

j_gene: TRBJ2-3
d_gene: NA
v_gene: TRBV27
abundance: medium-sized
CDR3aa: CASSFPLGTQYF
CDR3nt: TGTGCCAGCAGTTTTCCTTTAGGTACGCAGTATTTT

j_gene: TRBJ2-7
d_gene: TRBD2
v_gene: TRBV2
abundance: many
CDR3aa: CASSPLAGSAYEQYF
CDR3nt: TGTGCCAGCAGTCCACTAGCGGGGTCCGCCTACGAGCAGTACTTC

j_gene: TRBJ2-7
d_gene: NA
v_gene: TRBV27
abundance: many
CDR3aa: CASSLRLQGDHEQYF
CDR3nt: TGTGCCAGCAGTTTACGTTTACAGGGTGACCACGAGCAGTACTTC

j_gene: TRBJ2-5
d_gene: TRBD2
v_gene: TRBV6-2/TRBV6-3
abundance: NA
CDR3aa: CASSYGTRPKTQYF
CDR3nt: TGTGCCAGCAGTTACGGGACTAGACCAAAGACCCAGTACTTC

j_gene: TRBJ2-7
d_gene: TRBD2
v_gene: TRBV15
abundance: NA
CDR3aa: CATSRDVPSGSIYEQYF
CDR3nt: TGTGCCACCAGCAGAGATGTCCCTAGCGGGAGTATCTACGAGCAGTACTTC

j_gene: TRBJ1-5
d_gene: TRBD1
v_gene: TRBV12-3/TRBV12-4
abundance: NA
CDR3aa: CASSLHGQGRVNQPQHF
CDR3nt: TGTGCCAGCAGTTTACACGGACAGGGAAGGGTCAATCAGCCCCAGCATTTT

j_gene: TRBJ2-1
d_gene: TRBD2
v_gene: TRBV20-1
abundance: many
CDR3aa: CSPRGTSGMNEQFF
CDR3nt: TGCAGCCCCAGAGGGACTAGCGGGATGAATGAGCAGTTCTTC

j_gene: TRBJ2-2
d_gene: NA
v_gene: TRBV20-1
abundance: many
CDR3aa: CSAEVREWGTGELFF
CDR3nt: TGCAGTGCTGAGGTCCGGGAATGGGGCACCGGGGAGCTGTTTTTT

j_gene: TRBJ2-7
d_gene: NA
v_gene: TRBV4-3
abundance: many
CDR3aa: CASSRLRGESYEQYF
CDR3nt: TGCGCCAGCAGCCGCCTAAGGGGGGAGTCCTACGAGCAGTACTTC

j_gene: TRBJ2-2
d_gene: NA
v_gene: TRBV6-2/TRBV6-3
abundance: NA
CDR3aa: CSSSYFLLTGELFF
CDR3nt: TGTTCCAGCAGTTACTTTTTGCTCACCGGTGAGCTTTTTTTT

j_gene: TRBJ1-2
d_gene: TRBD1
v_gene: TRBV2
abundance: many
CDR3aa: CASSDGDRGYGYTF
CDR3nt: TGTGCCAGCAGTGATGGGGACAGGGGCTATGGCTACACCTTC

j_gene: TRBJ1-1
d_gene: TRBD1
v_gene: TRBV19
abundance: NA
CDR3aa: CASISRGYTDTEAFF
CDR3nt: TGTGCCAGTATAAGCAGGGGGTATACGGACACTGAAGCTTTCTTT

j_gene: TRBJ2-7
d_gene: NA
v_gene: TRBV7-2
abundance: NA
CDR3aa: CASSLSPGSGGEQYF
CDR3nt: TGTGCCAGCAGCTTGAGCCCCGGGAGTGGAGGCGAGCAGTACTTC

j_gene: TRBJ2-6
d_gene: TRBD1
v_gene: TRBV27
abundance: many
CDR3aa: CASSFRPGGRTGANVLTF
CDR3nt: TGTGCCAGCAGTTTCCGCCCAGGGGGTCGGACCGGGGCCAACGTCCTGACTTTC

j_gene: TRBJ1-6
d_gene: TRBD1
v_gene: TRBV11-1
abundance: many
CDR3aa: CASSSPGTAHSPLHF
CDR3nt: TGTGCCAGCAGCTCACCCGGGACAGCACATTCACCCCTCCACTTT

j_gene: TRBJ2-3
d_gene: NA
v_gene: TRBV4-3
abundance: many
CDR3aa: CASSQAGLFDTQYF
CDR3nt: TGCGCCAGCAGCCAAGCTGGTCTTTTTGATACGCAGTATTTT

j_gene: TRBJ1-5
d_gene: TRBD1
v_gene: TRBV6-1
abundance: many
CDR3aa: CASSPDGTARHQPQHF
CDR3nt: TGTGCCAGCAGCCCCGACGGGACAGCCCGCCATCAGCCCCAGCATTTT

j_gene: TRBJ2-3
d_gene: NA
v_gene: TRBV10-3
abundance: many
CDR3aa: CAISSGGTDTQYF
CDR3nt: TGTGCCATCAGCTCCGGGGGCACAGATACGCAGTATTTT

j_gene: TRBJ2-2
d_gene: NA
v_gene: TRBV11-2
abundance: NA
CDR3aa: CASSLDRWGAGELVF
CDR3nt: TGTGCCAGCAGCTTAGATCGATGGGGTGCCGGGGAGCTGGTTTTT

j_gene: TRBJ2-7
d_gene: TRBD2
v_gene: TRBV10-3
abundance: NA
CDR3aa: CAIRGVSGGDYEQYF
CDR3nt: TGTGCCATCAGGGGGGTTAGCGGGGGAGACTACGAGCAGTACTTC

j_gene: TRBJ2-6
d_gene: NA
v_gene: TRBV4-1
abundance: many
CDR3aa: CASSQGSTGANVLTF
CDR3nt: TGCGCCAGCAGCCAGGGGAGTACTGGGGCCAACGTCCTGACTTTC

j_gene: TRBJ2-5
d_gene: NA
v_gene: TRBV7-2
abundance: NA
CDR3aa: CASSSPGTGFKTQYF
CDR3nt: TGTGCCAGCAGCTCCCCCGGGACCGGGTTTAAGACCCAGTACTTC

j_gene: TRBJ2-1
d_gene: NA
v_gene: TRBV3-1
abundance: many
CDR3aa: CASSQAGYNEQFF
CDR3nt: TGTGCCAGCAGCCAAGCCGGGTACAATGAGCAGTTCTTC

j_gene: TRBJ2-5
d_gene: NA
v_gene: TRBV9
abundance: few
CDR3aa: CASSARGAEQETQYF
CDR3nt: TGTGCCAGCAGCGCCAGGGGAGCGGAACAAGAGACCCAGTACTTC

j_gene: TRBJ1-3
d_gene: TRBD1
v_gene: TRBV29-1
abundance: NA
CDR3aa: CSVGGAGGAGHSGNTIYF
CDR3nt: TGCAGCGTTGGTGGGGCAGGGGGCGCGGGGCACTCTGGAAACACCATATATTTT

j_gene: TRBJ1-5
d_gene: TRBD1
v_gene: TRBV7-3
abundance: few
CDR3aa: CASSLAGGVQPQHF
CDR3nt: TGTGCCAGCAGCTTAGCAGGGGGCGTTCAGCCCCAGCATTTT

j_gene: TRBJ2-7
d_gene: NA
v_gene: TRBV20-1
abundance: many
CDR3aa: CSARWGGPYEQYF
CDR3nt: TGCAGTGCTAGATGGGGGGGCCCTTACGAGCAGTACTTC

j_gene: TRBJ2-5
d_gene: NA
v_gene: TRBV6-2/TRBV6-3
abundance: medium-sized
CDR3aa: CASSSDYQETQYF
CDR3nt: TGTGCCAGCAGTTCGGACTACCAAGAGACCCAGTACTTC

j_gene: TRBJ2-7
d_gene: NA
v_gene: TRBV10-3
abundance: few
CDR3aa: CAISESRTTYEQYF
CDR3nt: TGTGCCATCAGTGAGTCGAGGACGACCTACGAGCAGTACTTC

j_gene: TRBJ2-3
d_gene: TRBD2
v_gene: TRBV20-1
abundance: many
CDR3aa: CSASLLAETPDTQYF
CDR3nt: TGCAGTGCTAGTCTCCTAGCGGAGACCCCAGATACGCAGTATTTT

j_gene: TRBJ2-6
d_gene: NA
v_gene: TRBV18
abundance: NA
CDR3aa: CASSPGGWANVLTF
CDR3nt: TGTGCCAGCTCACCGGGGGGTTGGGCCAACGTCCTGACTTTC

j_gene: TRBJ1-1
d_gene: NA
v_gene: TRBV28
abundance: many
CDR3aa: CASSFTPGTVNTEAFF
CDR3nt: TGTGCCAGCAGTTTCACACCCGGGACGGTGAACACTGAAGCTTTCTTT

j_gene: TRBJ1-1
d_gene: NA
v_gene: TRBV15
abundance: many
CDR3aa: CATSRDQRSTEAFF
CDR3nt: TGTGCCACCAGCAGAGACCAACGGAGCACTGAAGCTTTCTTT

j_gene: TRBJ1-1
d_gene: NA
v_gene: TRBV18
abundance: NA
CDR3aa: CTSSPPGLTGNEAFF
CDR3nt: TGTACCAGCTCACCTCCGGGCCTCACCGGGAATGAGGCTTTCTTT

j_gene: TRBJ2-5
d_gene: TRBD1
v_gene: TRBV7-2
abundance: many
CDR3aa: CASSLGGGQRFQETQYF
CDR3nt: TGTGCCAGCAGCTTAGGAGGGGGACAGCGCTTTCAAGAGACCCAGTACTTC

j_gene: TRBJ2-7
d_gene: TRBD2
v_gene: TRBV2
abundance: few
CDR3aa: CAGNSGSTYEQYF
CDR3nt: TGTGCCGGCAATAGCGGGAGTACGTACGAGCAGTACTTC

j_gene: TRBJ2-3
d_gene: NA
v_gene: TRBV5-1
abundance: NA
CDR3aa: CASSLLSPVPPDTQYF
CDR3nt: TGCGCCAGCAGCTTGTTAAGTCCGGTCCCTCCAGATACGCAGTATTTT

j_gene: TRBJ2-6
d_gene: TRBD2
v_gene: TRBV6-6
abundance: NA
CDR3aa: CASSPRDYGANVLTF
CDR3nt: TGTGCCAGCAGTCCCAGGGACTATGGGGCCAACGTCCTGACTTTC

j_gene: TRBJ2-1
d_gene: NA
v_gene: TRBV6-5
abundance: many
CDR3aa: CASSYTPGSTNEQFF
CDR3nt: TGTGCCAGCAGTTACACACCGGGATCAACCAATGAGCAGTTCTTC

j_gene: TRBJ2-7
d_gene: NA
v_gene: TRBV18
abundance: many
CDR3aa: CASSPSRTYEQYF
CDR3nt: TGTGCCAGCTCACCGTCCAGGACCTACGAGCAGTACTTC

j_gene: TRBJ2-5
d_gene: NA
v_gene: TRBV5-5
abundance: few
CDR3aa: CASSFDGWRQETQYF
CDR3nt: TGTGCCAGCAGCTTTGATGGCTGGCGACAAGAGACCCAGTACTTC

j_gene: TRBJ1-1
d_gene: TRBD1
v_gene: TRBV29-1
abundance: NA
CDR3aa: CSVTGTGNTEAFF
CDR3nt: TGCAGCGTTACCGGGACAGGGAACACTGAAGCTTTCTTT

j_gene: TRBJ1-2
d_gene: NA
v_gene: TRBV19
abundance: NA
CDR3aa: CASMIGTVGAYGYTF
CDR3nt: TGTGCCAGTATGATAGGAACAGTCGGTGCTTATGGCTACACCTTC

j_gene: TRBJ2-1
d_gene: TRBD1
v_gene: TRBV4-3
abundance: once
CDR3aa: CASSQEDRGPNEQFF
CDR3nt: TGCGCCAGCAGCCAAGAAGACAGGGGGCCCAATGAGCAGTTCTTC

j_gene: TRBJ2-1
d_gene: TRBD2
v_gene: TRBV3-1
abundance: NA
CDR3aa: CASSQSGGTYNEQFF
CDR3nt: TGTGCCAGCAGCCAATCGGGAGGTACCTACAATGAGCAGTTCTTC

j_gene: TRBJ1-2
d_gene: NA
v_gene: TRBV3-1
abundance: NA
CDR3aa: CASSQDRGYTF
CDR3nt: TGTGCCAGCAGCCAAGATCGGGGCTACACCTTC